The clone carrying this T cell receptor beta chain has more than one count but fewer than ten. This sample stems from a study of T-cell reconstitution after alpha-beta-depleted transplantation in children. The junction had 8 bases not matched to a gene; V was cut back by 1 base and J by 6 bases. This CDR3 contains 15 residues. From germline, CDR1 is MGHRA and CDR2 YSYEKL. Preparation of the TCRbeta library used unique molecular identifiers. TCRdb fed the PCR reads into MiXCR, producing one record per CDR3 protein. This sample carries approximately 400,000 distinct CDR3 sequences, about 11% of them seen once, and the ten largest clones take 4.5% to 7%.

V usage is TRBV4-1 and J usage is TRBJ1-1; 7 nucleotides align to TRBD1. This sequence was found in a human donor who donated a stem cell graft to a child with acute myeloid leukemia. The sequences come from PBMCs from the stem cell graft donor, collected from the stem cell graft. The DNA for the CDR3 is TGCGCCAGCAGCCAAGGGGACAGAGCGGGGCCTGAAGCTTTCTTT. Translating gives CASSQGDRAGPEAFF.